The 15 T cell receptor beta chains given below trace back to one sample, sequenced in a study of blood T cell repertoires in COVID-19. Libraries were prepared by immunoSEQ multiplex PCR; TCRdb keeps only in-frame clonotypes and omits some of them. The table lists fewer than 500,000 clones, over 65% of them singletons, with around 1% in the top ten. Sequenced material: peripheral blood. The source is a human donor with acute or convalescent COVID-19. The donor label of this sample is uncertain.

V and J are TRBV21-1 and TRBJ2-5; the D segment call TRBD2 is taken from the table without a DNA check. TRBV21-1 is termed a pseudogene. The CDR3 has 17 amino acids. DNA of the CDR3: TGTGCCAGCAGCGCTCCCCCCGGGACTCACGCCGGAAAGACCCAGTACTTC. Encoded protein: CASSAPPGTHAGKTQYF.

The chain links TRBV6-2 or TRBV6-3 to TRBJ2-1; 12 bases are a match to TRBD2. There are 15 residues in the CDR3. Per the germline V gene, CDR1 is MNHEY and CDR2 is SVGEGT. J was trimmed by 8 bases and V by 5 bases; bases with no gene match: 7. The DNA for the CDR3 is TGTGCCAGCAGTGGTCGACTAGCGGGAGCCGATGAGCAGTTCTTC. This gives the protein CASSGRLAGADEQFF.

The V and J genes are TRBV27 and TRBJ2-7; TRBD2 might be the D (6 bases). This CDR3 comprises 14 residues. The germline CDR1 and CDR2 sequences are MNHEY and SMNVEV (reference sequence). V lost 5 bases, J lost 5 bases, and 16 bases lay in between. CDR3 DNA sequence: TGTGCCAGCAGTCCCTGGGGGGTTGCCCACGAGCAGTACTTC. As protein: CASSPWGVAHEQYF.

The rearrangement uses TRBV14 and TRBJ2-1; a weak D match, TRBD2 (5 bases). Trimming shortened V by 1 base and J by 3 bases, and 13 bases separated the two germline ends. From germline, CDR1 is SGHDN and CDR2 FVKESK. The CDR3 contains 16 residues. CDR3 in DNA: TGTGCCAGCAGCCAAGTAGCCGGGGTTGTCTACAATGAGCAGTTCTTC. It encodes CASSQVAGVVYNEQFF.

This chain joins TRBV7-8 and TRBJ1-1; no definite D call. The CDR3 has 14 amino acids. V lost 2 bases to trimming and J lost 4 bases, with 11 bases between them. Germline CDR1 is SGHVS and CDR2 is FQNEAQ. CDR3 amino acids: CASSLNPVGTEAFF. The CDR3 DNA reads TGTGCCAGCAGCTTAAACCCGGTTGGCACTGAAGCTTTCTTT.

This chain connects TRBV29-1 to TRBJ1-1; D perhaps matches TRBD1 (5 bases). Trimming left V 6 bases short and J 5 bases short, with 13 bases between. CDR1 and CDR2 (germline): SQVTM, ANQGSEA. The CDR3 length is 12 residues. This CDR3 reads CSVATRGTEAFF. The DNA for the CDR3 is TGCAGCGTCGCGACAAGGGGTACTGAAGCTTTCTTT.

The chain uses TRBV27 and TRBJ1-5; 7 nucleotides match TRBD1. V lost 2 bases to trimming and J lost 3 bases; unmatched junction nucleotides: 4. Germline values: CDR1 MNHEY, CDR2 SMNVEV (reference sequence). The CDR3 extends over 15 amino acids. The CDR3, as DNA: TGTGCCAGCAGTTTACGGGACAGCCTCAATCAGCCCCAGCATTTT. Protein sequence: CASSLRDSLNQPQHF.

The V call is TRBV28, the J call TRBJ1-3; 8 nucleotides align to TRBD1. With 5 bases clipped from V and 3 bases from J, the junction kept 3 bases outside the gene matches. This CDR3 is 14 amino acids long. Germline assignment: CDR1 MDHEN and CDR2 SYDVKM. This CDR3 is CASSKQGGGNTIYF. The CDR3 DNA follows: TGTGCCAGCAGTAAACAGGGGGGTGGAAACACCATATATTTT.

This chain joins TRBV5-6 and TRBJ2-7, with D perhaps TRBD2 (7 bases). Trimming pared 0 bases from V and 2 bases from J, leaving 15 bases between. Per germline, CDR1 SGHDT and CDR2 YYEEEE. The CDR3 spans 16 residues. As DNA, the CDR3 is TGTGCCAGCAGCTTGGATGGGGGGGGGCCCCCCTACGAGCAGTACTTC. This encodes CASSLDGGGPPYEQYF.

J is TRBJ2-2 and V is TRBV5-1, with TRBD2 matching 7 bases. V gave up 2 bases and J gave up 2 bases; unmatched junction bases: 3. From germline, CDR1 is SGHRS and CDR2 YFSETQ. The CDR3 spans 15 residues. The DNA for the CDR3 is TGCGCCAGCAGCTTCGGGACTATAAACACCGGGGAGCTGTTTTTT. Protein product: CASSFGTINTGELFF.

The V and J genes are TRBV29-1 and TRBJ1-5; 8 bases match TRBD1. Germline V gene lookup returns CDR1 SQVTM and CDR2 ANQGSEA. There are 15 residues in the CDR3. Germline trimming cut 5 bases from V and 4 bases from J; bases unmatched to any gene: 10. The DNA for the CDR3 is TGCAGCGTTACAACCGGACAGGGTGGGAATCAGCCCCAGCATTTT. Protein sequence: CSVTTGQGGNQPQHF.

This clone was counted many times. This chain uses TRBV5-1 with TRBJ1-2; 8 positions match TRBD1. The V and J ends lost 4 bases and 7 bases, in that order; junction bases with no gene match: 15. The length of the CDR3 is 16 residues. CDR1 is SGHRS and CDR2 is YFSETQ in the germline V gene. The CDR3 sequence: CASSLNQGQGGAGYTF. The CDR3 DNA reads TGCGCCAGCAGCCTCAATCAAGGACAGGGAGGAGCTGGCTACACCTTC.

This chain links TRBV7-9 with TRBJ1-3; a possible D gene is TRBD1 (5 bases). CDR3 length equals 16 residues. Per the germline V gene, CDR1 is SEHNR and CDR2 is FQNEAQ (reference sequence). Trimming took 3 bases from V and 0 from J, leaving 12 bases between them. CDR3 protein: CASSFPTGGSGNTIYF. The CDR3 bases are TGTGCCAGCAGCTTTCCCACCGGGGGCTCTGGAAACACCATATATTTT.

V is TRBV18 and J is TRBJ2-1, with TRBD2 matching 10 bases. Losses at the gene ends were 1 base for V and 9 bases for J; bases not matched to a gene: 15. CDR3 length: 18 residues. Per the germline V gene, CDR1 is KGHSH and CDR2 is LQKENI. This chain's CDR3 is CASSPLRLAGVKGTEQFF. The DNA for the CDR3 is TGTGCCAGCTCACCACTTAGGCTAGCGGGAGTAAAGGGGACTGAGCAGTTCTTC.

Written as DNA, the CDR3 is TGCGCCAGCAGTGAAACAGGGGCCTATGGCTACACCTTC. This sequence encodes CASSETGAYGYTF. V usage is TRBV10-2 and J usage is TRBJ1-2; the match to TRBD1 covers 7 bases. Trimming removed 3 bases from V and 4 bases from J; junction bases left unmatched: 2. The CDR3 runs 13 residues. Germline V CDR1 and CDR2: WSHSY, SAAADI.